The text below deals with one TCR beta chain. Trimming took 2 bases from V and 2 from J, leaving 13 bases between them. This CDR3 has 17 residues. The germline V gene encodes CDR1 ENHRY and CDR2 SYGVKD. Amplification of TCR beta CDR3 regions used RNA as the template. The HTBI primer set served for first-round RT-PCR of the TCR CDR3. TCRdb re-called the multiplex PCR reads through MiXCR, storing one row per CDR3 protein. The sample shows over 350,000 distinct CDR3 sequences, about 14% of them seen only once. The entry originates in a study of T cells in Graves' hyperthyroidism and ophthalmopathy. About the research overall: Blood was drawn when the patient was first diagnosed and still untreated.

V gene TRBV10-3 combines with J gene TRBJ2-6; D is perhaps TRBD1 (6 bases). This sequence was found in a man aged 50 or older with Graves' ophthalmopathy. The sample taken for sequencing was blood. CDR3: CAISERLPGAGANVLTF. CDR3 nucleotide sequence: TGTGCCATCAGTGAGCGGTTGCCAGGGGCTGGGGCCAACGTCCTGACTTTC.